A selection of T cell receptor beta chains follows, all from one sample in a study of siplizumab effects on memory and regulatory T cells. Sequencing was performed with immunoSEQ multiplex PCR; in TCRdb, only in-frame clones are kept and a portion is missing. The table has about 50,000 clones, about 90% seen once. The sequencing input was naive CD8+ T cells sorted from blood. Receptors originate from a human donor in good health. CDR3s include the opening cysteine and the closing phenylalanine or tryptophan. A D gene is named only where the DNA matches it firmly. A clone size is listed for some rows: how often the clone was seen (once, few, many), or a class if it is expanded.

j_gene: TRBJ2-1
v_gene: TRBV27
abundance: -
d_gene: TRBD2
CDR3nt: TGTGCCAGCAGGGGAGGGTTTGAGCAGTTCTTC
CDR3aa: CASRGGFEQFF

j_gene: TRBJ2-1
v_gene: TRBV2
abundance: -
d_gene: TRBD2
CDR3nt: TGTGCCAGCACCGACCCACACCGGGAGGACCCAGGAGGGCAGTTCTTC
CDR3aa: CASTDPHREDPGGQFF

j_gene: TRBJ2-2
v_gene: TRBV7-9
abundance: -
d_gene: -
CDR3nt: TGTGCCAGCAGCCCCCTGCCGGGTGCTGGGGAGCTGTTTTTT
CDR3aa: CASSPLPGAGELFF

j_gene: TRBJ2-5
v_gene: TRBV5-4
abundance: -
d_gene: -
CDR3nt: TGTGCCAGCAGCTTGGATGCAGGGGTGACCCAGTACTTC
CDR3aa: CASSLDAGVTQYF

j_gene: TRBJ2-5
v_gene: TRBV11-1
abundance: -
d_gene: TRBD1
CDR3nt: TGTGCCAGCAGCATAACAGGGGGCTTGGAGACCCAGTACTTC
CDR3aa: CASSITGGLETQYF

j_gene: TRBJ2-5
v_gene: TRBV30
abundance: -
d_gene: TRBD2
CDR3nt: TGTGCCTGGATTAGCGGGGAGGGCGAGGAGACCCAGTACTTC
CDR3aa: CAWISGEGEETQYF

j_gene: TRBJ1-1
v_gene: TRBV7-9
abundance: -
d_gene: -
CDR3nt: TGTGCCAGCAGCTTACTCACGGAAACGGAGGCTTTCTTT
CDR3aa: CASSLLTETEAFF

j_gene: TRBJ1-3
v_gene: TRBV19
abundance: -
d_gene: -
CDR3nt: TGTGCCACGGACCGAGCTAGCTCTGGAAACACCATATATTTT
CDR3aa: CATDRASSGNTIYF

j_gene: TRBJ1-1
v_gene: TRBV11-2
abundance: -
d_gene: -
CDR3nt: TGTGCCAGCAGCTTATCTGTCAGCTATATGAACACTGAAGCTTTCTTT
CDR3aa: CASSLSVSYMNTEAFF

j_gene: TRBJ2-5
v_gene: TRBV13
abundance: -
d_gene: TRBD1
CDR3nt: TGTGCCAGCGGCCAGGGGGCAAACCAAGAGACCCAGTACTTC
CDR3aa: CASGQGANQETQYF

j_gene: TRBJ2-2
v_gene: TRBV10-3
abundance: -
d_gene: TRBD1
CDR3nt: TGTGCCATCCGGCAGGGGGAAGTCCTGGCCGGGGAGCTGTTTTTT
CDR3aa: CAIRQGEVLAGELFF

j_gene: TRBJ2-5
v_gene: TRBV4-1
abundance: -
d_gene: -
CDR3nt: TGCGCCAGCAGCCAAGATCCCCAGGGTTTCCAAGAGACCCAGTACTTC
CDR3aa: CASSQDPQGFQETQYF

j_gene: TRBJ1-2
v_gene: TRBV6-5
abundance: -
d_gene: TRBD1
CDR3nt: TGTGCCAGCAGTCCTTTCGGACAGGTAGTCGGCTACACCTTC
CDR3aa: CASSPFGQVVGYTF

j_gene: TRBJ1-5
v_gene: TRBV15
abundance: -
d_gene: -
CDR3nt: TGTGCCACCAGCATCTTGAGGGCGAGCAATCAGCCCCAGCATTTT
CDR3aa: CATSILRASNQPQHF

j_gene: TRBJ2-1
v_gene: TRBV9
abundance: -
d_gene: TRBD2
CDR3nt: TGTGCCAGCAGCGTAGATGGGACTAGTTTGGATGAGCAGTTCTTC
CDR3aa: CASSVDGTSLDEQFF

j_gene: TRBJ1-1
v_gene: TRBV7-9
abundance: -
d_gene: -
CDR3nt: TGTGCCAGCAGAACACCGGTGGGCGCTGAAGCTTTCTTT
CDR3aa: CASRTPVGAEAFF

j_gene: TRBJ2-1
v_gene: TRBV19
abundance: -
d_gene: TRBD1
CDR3nt: TGTGCCAGTAGTCCGGGACAGGGTAACAATGAGCAGTTCTTC
CDR3aa: CASSPGQGNNEQFF

j_gene: TRBJ1-1
v_gene: TRBV19
abundance: -
d_gene: TRBD1
CDR3nt: TGTGCCAGTAGGGCTACAGGGGAGATGAACACTGAAGCTTTCTTT
CDR3aa: CASRATGEMNTEAFF

j_gene: TRBJ1-2
v_gene: TRBV27
abundance: -
d_gene: -
CDR3nt: TGTGCCAGCAGTTTTGGGGGGCTCGGGGGCTACACCTTC
CDR3aa: CASSFGGLGGYTF

j_gene: TRBJ2-7
v_gene: TRBV27
abundance: -
d_gene: -
CDR3nt: TGTGCCAGCAGTTCCCAGCCGGGACCGAGGTACCACGAGCAGTACTTC
CDR3aa: CASSSQPGPRYHEQYF

j_gene: TRBJ2-3
v_gene: TRBV5-1
abundance: -
d_gene: -
CDR3nt: TGCGCCAGCAGCTGGTTTGGGAGGAGAGCCACAGATACGCAGTATTTT
CDR3aa: CASSWFGRRATDTQYF

j_gene: TRBJ2-7
v_gene: TRBV5-1
abundance: -
d_gene: -
CDR3nt: TGCGCCAGCAGCTCTACGACGACATCCTACGAGCAGTACTTC
CDR3aa: CASSSTTTSYEQYF

j_gene: TRBJ1-2
v_gene: TRBV6-1
abundance: once
d_gene: TRBD1
CDR3nt: TGTGCCAGCAGTGTATCCGGGACAGTTCTCTTCTATGGCTACACCTTC
CDR3aa: CASSVSGTVLFYGYTF

j_gene: TRBJ2-5
v_gene: TRBV27
abundance: once
d_gene: -
CDR3nt: TGTGCCAGCAGTTTATCGGGACCACAACAAGAGACCCAGTACTTC
CDR3aa: CASSLSGPQQETQYF

j_gene: TRBJ2-7
v_gene: TRBV4-1
abundance: few
d_gene: -
CDR3nt: TGCGCCAGCAGCCAAGAGGCAACAAACACCTACGAGCAGTACTTC
CDR3aa: CASSQEATNTYEQYF

j_gene: TRBJ2-1
v_gene: TRBV5-1
abundance: few
d_gene: -
CDR3nt: TGCGCCAGCAGTCTAGCCGGGTCCTACAATGAGCAGTTCTTC
CDR3aa: CASSLAGSYNEQFF

j_gene: TRBJ2-7
v_gene: TRBV18
abundance: -
d_gene: -
CDR3nt: TGTGCCAGCTCGGGGGAGACAGAGCAGTACTTC
CDR3aa: CASSGETEQYF

j_gene: TRBJ2-1
v_gene: TRBV19
abundance: -
d_gene: -
CDR3nt: TGTGCCAGTTCCCTGGGACTTTACAATGAGCAGTTCTTC
CDR3aa: CASSLGLYNEQFF

j_gene: TRBJ1-1
v_gene: TRBV7-6
abundance: few
d_gene: -
CDR3nt: TGTGCCAGCTCAACCCCCGGGAACACTGAAGCTTTCTTT
CDR3aa: CASSTPGNTEAFF

j_gene: TRBJ2-7
v_gene: TRBV6-6
abundance: once
d_gene: -
CDR3nt: TGTGCCAGCAGTTACCGGCTCTTGTACGAGCAGTACTTC
CDR3aa: CASSYRLLYEQYF

j_gene: TRBJ1-3
v_gene: TRBV5-1
abundance: -
d_gene: -
CDR3nt: TGCGCCAGCAGCTTGGGGGTCTCTGGAAACACCATATATTTT
CDR3aa: CASSLGVSGNTIYF

j_gene: TRBJ2-7
v_gene: TRBV4-1
abundance: -
d_gene: TRBD2
CDR3nt: TGCGCCAGCAGCCAAGAACCGGGCGGGGGTTACGAGCAGTACTTC
CDR3aa: CASSQEPGGGYEQYF

j_gene: TRBJ1-3
v_gene: TRBV7-9
abundance: -
d_gene: -
CDR3nt: TGTGCCAGCAGCTTAGGTACCGTTGACACCATATATTTT
CDR3aa: CASSLGTVDTIYF

j_gene: TRBJ1-5
v_gene: TRBV19
abundance: -
d_gene: TRBD1
CDR3nt: TGTGCCAGTAGGTCACAGGGGTATCATCAGCCCCAGCATTTT
CDR3aa: CASRSQGYHQPQHF

j_gene: TRBJ2-1
v_gene: TRBV27
abundance: -
d_gene: TRBD2
CDR3nt: TGTGCCAGCAGCATACTAGCGTCGAGCTCCTACAATGAGCAGTTCTTC
CDR3aa: CASSILASSSYNEQFF

j_gene: TRBJ2-1
v_gene: TRBV9
abundance: -
d_gene: TRBD2
CDR3nt: TGTGCCAGCAGCGTAGCACTAGCGGCCTACAATGAGCAGTTCTTC
CDR3aa: CASSVALAAYNEQFF

j_gene: TRBJ1-5
v_gene: TRBV6-5
abundance: -
d_gene: TRBD1
CDR3nt: TGTGCCAGCAGTCAGGGACAGGGACCCGATCAGCCCCAGCATTTT
CDR3aa: CASSQGQGPDQPQHF

j_gene: TRBJ1-1
v_gene: TRBV12-5
abundance: -
d_gene: -
CDR3nt: TGTGCTAGTGGTTTGGTAAAGGGCAGGGGCGCTGAAGCTTTCTTT
CDR3aa: CASGLVKGRGAEAFF

j_gene: TRBJ2-7
v_gene: TRBV7-3
abundance: -
d_gene: -
CDR3nt: TGTGCCAGCAGCTTAACGCCAGGGCGGGACGAGCAGTACTTC
CDR3aa: CASSLTPGRDEQYF

j_gene: TRBJ2-1
v_gene: TRBV19
abundance: -
d_gene: -
CDR3nt: TGTGCCAGTAGTTACGGGACGCGCAATGAGCAGTTCTTC
CDR3aa: CASSYGTRNEQFF

j_gene: TRBJ2-6
v_gene: TRBV5-5
abundance: once
d_gene: -
CDR3nt: TGTGCCAGCAGCTTGGTCGGACAGTTCTCTGGGGCCAACGTCCTGACTTTC
CDR3aa: CASSLVGQFSGANVLTF

j_gene: TRBJ1-5
v_gene: TRBV7-6
abundance: -
d_gene: -
CDR3nt: TGTGCCAGCAGCTTAGGAGGGGTGGATCAGCCCCAGCATTTT
CDR3aa: CASSLGGVDQPQHF

j_gene: TRBJ1-1
v_gene: TRBV27
abundance: -
d_gene: -
CDR3nt: TGTGCCAGCAGTTGGGCGACGAACACTGAAGCTTTCTTT
CDR3aa: CASSWATNTEAFF

j_gene: TRBJ1-3
v_gene: TRBV13
abundance: -
d_gene: -
CDR3nt: TGTGCCAGCAGCCCGATCCTGGGAGGAAACACCATATATTTT
CDR3aa: CASSPILGGNTIYF

j_gene: TRBJ1-1
v_gene: TRBV19
abundance: -
d_gene: -
CDR3nt: TGTGCCAGTAGTTTGGGGATTAACACTGAAGCTTTCTTT
CDR3aa: CASSLGINTEAFF

j_gene: TRBJ1-2
v_gene: TRBV7-8
abundance: -
d_gene: -
CDR3nt: TGTGCCAGCAGCCCATTGGGCGGGATTAACTATGGCTACACCTTC
CDR3aa: CASSPLGGINYGYTF

j_gene: TRBJ2-7
v_gene: TRBV13
abundance: -
d_gene: -
CDR3nt: TGTGCCAGCAGTCGGTCGTCAACCTCGCTCTACGAGCAGTACTTC
CDR3aa: CASSRSSTSLYEQYF

j_gene: TRBJ2-7
v_gene: TRBV15
abundance: -
d_gene: -
CDR3nt: TGTGCCACCAGCAGAGATAGGGCAGGAACCTACGAGCAGTACTTC
CDR3aa: CATSRDRAGTYEQYF